Listed below are T cell receptor beta chains from one sample, sequenced in a study of T cells in Graves' hyperthyroidism and ophthalmopathy. TCRdb reprocessed the multiplex PCR reads via MiXCR and lists one record per CDR3 protein. The table shows approximately 600,000 distinct CDR3 sequences, with around 21% occurring only once. The source material was blood. These TCRs come from a man between 25 and 39 years old with Graves' ophthalmopathy. Each CDR3 is given with its conserved first and last residue. The D gene is left open where the match is weak. Expanded clones are given a class, and other clones once, few, many or no size at all.

>TRBV28|TRBJ1-5|few|NA
CASSLLRPPPTGGRINSNQPQHF
TGTGCCAGCAGCCTACTTAGACCACCCCCTACCGGCGGGAGGATTAATAGCAATCAGCCCCAGCATTTT
>TRBV2|TRBJ2-7|few|TRBD1
CASGQGHYEQYF
TGTGCCAGTGGACAGGGGCACTACGAGCAGTACTTC
>TRBV20-1|TRBJ2-7|few|TRBD2
CSASGLAGVVYEQYF
TGCAGTGCTAGCGGGCTAGCGGGAGTGGTCTACGAGCAGTACTTC
>TRBV6-2/TRBV6-3|TRBJ2-1|NA|TRBD2
CASSPAGTSGSIHYEQFF
TGTGCCAGCAGTCCCGCCGGGACTAGCGGGAGTATCCATTATGAGCAGTTCTTC
>TRBV7-2|TRBJ2-3|NA|TRBD2
CASSLVRLHFGAGDTADTQYF
TGTGCCAGCAGCTTAGTGCGCCTACACTTCGGAGCGGGAGATACGGCAGATACGCAGTATTTT
>TRBV12-3/TRBV12-4|TRBJ2-5|many|NA
CASSNRARQETQYF
TGTGCCAGCAGTAACAGGGCCCGTCAAGAGACCCAGTACTTC
>TRBV20-1|TRBJ1-5|NA|TRBD1
CSAREGGAFDTQHF
TGCAGTGCTAGAGAAGGGGGCGCTTTCGATACGCAGCATTTT
>TRBV7-2|TRBJ1-1|few|NA
CASSLASVKNTEAFF
TGTGCCAGCAGCTTAGCATCAGTGAAGAACACTGAAGCTTTCTTT
>TRBV4-1|TRBJ1-3|NA|NA
CASSQERGSFGNTIYF
TGCGCCAGCAGCCAAGAGAGGGGATCGTTCGGAAACACCATATATTTT
>TRBV3-1|TRBJ2-5|few|TRBD2
CASSHRLLGSGNERETQYF
TGTGCCAGCAGCCACAGGCTCCTTGGGAGCGGGAATGAGCGAGAGACCCAGTACTTC
>TRBV9|TRBJ2-5|NA|NA
CASSVEGRPQETQYF
TGTGCCAGCAGCGTAGAAGGCAGACCACAAGAGACCCAGTACTTC
>TRBV9|TRBJ2-3|once|NA
CASSIDTDTQYF
TGTGCCAGCAGCATAGACACAGATACGCAGTATTTT
>TRBV6-1|TRBJ2-1|NA|NA
CASSEKGGEQFF
TGTGCCAGCAGTGAAAAGGGCGGGGAGCAGTTCTTC